These 15 T cell receptor beta chains were all obtained from the same sample, sequenced in a study of shared clonotypes between healthy human individuals. Some clones are missing from TCRdb's copy, which holds only in-frame ones; the method was immunoSEQ multiplex PCR. The sample holds around 480,000 clones; about 75% are singletons and the top ten take around 12%. Input material: PBMCs. All receptors derive from a woman in her 40s in good health. Some clones in this sample may be carry-over from other donors' samples.

V and J are TRBV19 and TRBJ2-7; 8 nucleotides line up with TRBD2. This CDR3 is built from 17 residues. Trimming at V came to 3 bases and at J to 2 bases, leaving 12 bases not matched to a gene. CDR1 and CDR2 (germline): LNHDA, SQIVND (reference sequence). The DNA of the CDR3 is TGTGCCAGTAGTATCTTTGCGGGAGGTGGCGTTACCTACGAGCAGTACTTC. Translating gives CASSIFAGGGVTYEQYF.

V is TRBV15 and J is TRBJ2-1; 9 nucleotides match TRBD2. There are 15 residues in the CDR3. V lost 5 bases and J lost 7; bases outside the gene matches: 9. CDR1 LNHNV and CDR2 YYDKDF come from the germline V gene (reference sequence). The CDR3 coding sequence is TGTGCCACCAGCTTTCTAGCGGGACCTGGGAATGAGCAGTTCTTC. This encodes CATSFLAGPGNEQFF.

The chain joins TRBV2 to TRBJ1-6, with TRBD1 identical over 9 bases. V shed 7 bases and J 5 bases; nucleotides not matched to a gene: 6. Germline CDR1 is SNHLY and CDR2 is FYNNEI. The CDR3 is 15 residues long. The CDR3 sequence is CASTETGGDNSPLHF. The CDR3 DNA reads TGTGCCAGCACCGAGACAGGGGGAGATAATTCACCCCTCCACTTT. Combining the CDR3 with reference TRBV2 and TRBJ1-6 gives the whole variable domain EPEVTQTPSHQVTQMGQEVILRCVPISNHLYFYWYRQILGQKVEFLVSFYNNEISEKSEIFDDQFSVERPDGSNFTLKIRSTKLEDSAMYFCASTETGGDNSPLHFGNGTRLTVT.

The chain links TRBV7-9 to TRBJ2-2; 7 positions match TRBD2. The CDR3 is 16 residues long. CDR1 is SEHNR, CDR2 FQNEAQ, per germline (reference sequence). The V and J ends lost 6 bases and 1 base, in that order; junction bases with no gene match: 8. The DNA for the CDR3 is TGTGCCAGCAGAAAAAAGGAGCGGGAGAACACCGGGGAGCTGTTTTTT. Protein: CASRKKERENTGELFF.

This clone was found once. The rearrangement uses TRBV6-5 and TRBJ2-7; no definite D call. Trimming removed 5 bases from V and 0 bases from J, with 11 bases in between. This CDR3 spans 14 amino acids. Germline assignment: CDR1 MNHEY and CDR2 SVGAGI. The CDR3 spells CASSPQSFSYEQYF. In nucleotides, the CDR3 is TGTGCCAGCAGTCCACAAAGCTTCTCCTACGAGCAGTACTTC.

The chain uses TRBV7-2 and TRBJ1-1, with D unresolved. The V end was cut by 3 bases, the J end by 3 bases, with 8 bases between. There are 13 residues in the CDR3. CDR1 is SGHTA, CDR2 FQGNSA, per germline. The CDR3 DNA reads as TGTGCCAGCAGCTTCGGGGTCTACACTGAAGCTTTCTTT. Residues: CASSFGVYTEAFF.

This chain links TRBV27 with TRBJ2-2, with TRBD2 identical over 9 bases. V lost 5 bases and J lost 0; bases outside the gene matches: 16. Germline V gives CDR1 MNHEY, CDR2 SMNVEV (reference sequence). CDR3 size: 20 residues. CDR3 amino acids: CASSPKREALQLANTGELFF. The CDR3 nucleotides read TGTGCCAGCAGTCCGAAGCGGGAGGCACTACAGCTCGCGAACACCGGGGAGCTGTTTTTT.

About this clone: Other DNA sequences in the same sample also yield this CDR3. CDR3 protein: CASSLRGPYNEQFF. CDR3 nucleotides: TGTGCCAGCAGTTTGAGGGGGCCTTACAATGAGCAGTTCTTC. V usage is TRBV28 and J usage is TRBJ2-1, with 7 bases matching TRBD1. Germline CDR1 MDHEN, CDR2 SYDVKM. Trimming removed 3 bases from V and 4 bases from J; junction bases left unmatched: 3. The CDR3 has 14 residues.

The V call is TRBV6-6, the J call TRBJ2-7; no reliable D call. Germline-derived CDR1 and CDR2 are MNHNY and SVGAGI (reference sequence). The CDR3 is 12 residues long. Deletions cut 2 bases from V and 7 bases from J, with 9 bases between. CDR3 bases: TGTGCCAGCAGTTACCAGACGGGTGAGCAGTACTTC. The encoded protein is CASSYQTGEQYF.

A single count supports this clone. The chain employs TRBV7-2 and TRBJ1-1, with D possibly TRBD1 on 6 matching bases. CDR3 size: 16 residues. V gave up 3 bases and J gave up 1 base, with 15 bases separating them. The germline CDR1 and CDR2 sequences are SGHTA and FQGNSA. The CDR3 region is CASSLGGHRTNTEAFF. DNA for the CDR3: TGTGCCAGCAGCTTGGGGGGACACCGGACGAACACTGAAGCTTTCTTT.

V is TRBV28 and J is TRBJ2-3; 8 nucleotides match TRBD2. Germline trimming cut 1 base from V and 0 bases from J; bases unmatched to any gene: 12. Germline V lookup: CDR1 MDHEN, CDR2 SYDVKM. The CDR3 totals 19 residues. The CDR3 spells CASSLLYVVGRASTDTQYF. As DNA, the CDR3 is TGTGCCAGCAGTTTATTGTACGTTGTCGGGAGGGCTAGCACAGATACGCAGTATTTT.

Remarks on this clone: The sample contains more than one DNA sequence encoding this CDR3. The chain recombines TRBV5-5 with TRBJ1-5, with D possibly TRBD1 on 6 matching bases. The CDR3 has 14 residues. The V end was cut by 4 bases, the J end by 7 bases, with 15 bases between. Germline V gives CDR1 SGHKS, CDR2 YYEKEE (reference sequence). CDR3 sequence reads: CASSLTGGRQPQHF. The DNA of the CDR3 is TGTGCCAGCAGCCTGACAGGCGGACGCCAGCCCCAGCATTTT. Supplemented by reference TRBV5-5 and TRBJ1-5, the full variable domain reads DAGVTQSPTHLIKTRGQQVTLRCSPISGHKSVSWYQQVLGQGPQFIFQYYEKEERGRGNFPDRFSARQFPNYSSELNVNALLLGDSALYLCASSLTGGRQPQHFGDGTRLSIL.

V usage is TRBV30 and J usage is TRBJ1-4; 11 positions agree with TRBD1. The germline gives CDR1 GTSNPN, CDR2 SVGIG (reference sequence). The CDR3 spans 16 residues. The trim removed 2 bases at V and 5 bases at J, leaving 7 bases unmatched. The DNA for the CDR3 is TGTGCCTGGAGTCCCGGGACAGGGGGACGGAATGAAAAACTGTTTTTT. It yields the protein CAWSPGTGGRNEKLFF.

The chain recombines TRBV30 with TRBJ1-3; D is ambiguous. This CDR3 spans 13 amino acids. Deletions cut 7 bases from V and 2 bases from J, with 12 bases between. Germline-derived CDR1 and CDR2 are GTSNPN and SVGIG (reference sequence). CDR3 region: CASASLAGNTIYF. The CDR3 coding sequence is TGTGCCTCCGCCTCGCTGGCTGGAAACACCATATATTTT.

The chain links TRBV7-3 to TRBJ2-1, with D hard to call. The CDR3 consists of 16 residues. V dropped 5 bases and J dropped 6 bases, with 20 bases sitting between them. The germline V gene encodes CDR1 SGHTA and CDR2 FQGTGA. The CDR3 loop reads CASSQQSGAGLNEQFF. The CDR3 DNA sequence: TGTGCCAGCAGCCAGCAATCCGGAGCCGGGCTCAATGAGCAGTTCTTC.